The 29 T cell receptor beta chains listed next were all sequenced from one sample in a study of low-dose radiotherapy and immunotherapy resistance in tumors. As for time point: before trial treatment. Covering alpha and beta chains, TRAV- and TRBV-specific primers were used for the first-strand cDNA. The authors ran around 20 PCR cycles to amplify TCRs with a constant-region primer and V-primer adapter. TCRdb called the reads again in MiXCR, with one record for every CDR3 protein. Of 65,000 to 100,000 distinct CDR3 sequences listed, 18% are singletons. The material sequenced was PBMCs, taken before treatment. These receptors all come from a male donor with prostate cancer.

This clonotype was recorded many times. The chain uses TRBV3-1 and TRBJ2-3, with 15 bases matching TRBD2. This CDR3 is 19 amino acids long. Trimming removed 3 bases from V and 4 bases from J; junction bases left unmatched: 11. Per the germline V gene, CDR1 is LGHDT and CDR2 is YNNKEL (reference sequence). CDR3 DNA sequence: TGTGCCAGCAGCCATAGCACGGGACTAGCGGGGGGATCGGCAGATACGCAGTATTTT. Translation: CASSHSTGLAGGSADTQYF.

This clonotype has at least ten counts. V usage is TRBV5-4 and J usage is TRBJ2-2; D is possibly TRBD1 (5 bases). Trimming took 0 bases from V and 0 from J, leaving 9 bases between them. The CDR3 contains 16 residues. The germline V gene has CDR1 SGHNT and CDR2 YYREEE (reference sequence). The CDR3 nucleotides read TGTGCCAGCAGCTTGGGACAGACCGCGAACACCGGGGAGCTGTTTTTT. Translated: CASSLGQTANTGELFF. Together with reference TRBV5-4 and TRBJ2-2, the CDR3 gives the full variable domain: ETGVTQSPTHLIKTRGQQVTLRCSSQSGHNTVSWYQQALGQGPQFIFQYYREEENGRGNFPPRFSGLQFPNYSSELNVNALELDDSALYLCASSLGQTANTGELFFGEGSRLTVL.

This clonotype was seen repeatedly, ten times or more. The chain employs TRBV5-1 and TRBJ1-1; D call uncertain. There are 13 residues in the CDR3. V shed 5 bases and J shed 3 bases, with 11 bases lying between them. The germline gives CDR1 SGHRS, CDR2 YFSETQ. CDR3 sequence reads: CASRTPVDTEAFF. The CDR3 DNA is TGCGCCAGCAGGACCCCAGTGGACACTGAAGCTTTCTTT.

In the case of this clonotype: A far larger clone lies a single base away; this is likely a read error. The chain has TRBV7-9 and TRBJ2-1, with a tentative D call TRBD1 (5 bases). V lost 5 bases and J lost 13, with 21 bases in between. Germline V gene sequence: CDR1 SEHNR, CDR2 FQNEAQ (reference sequence). The CDR3 extends over 14 amino acids. The CDR3 region is CASSVSTAQETQFF. The DNA of the CDR3 is TGTGCCAGCAGCGTCTCGACAGCCCAAGAGACCCAGTTCTTC.

This clonotype was observed a few times. The chain has TRBV6-2 or TRBV6-3 and TRBJ2-5, with TRBD2 matching 8 bases. The CDR3 has 16 amino acids. Trimming cost V 6 bases and J 1 base; bases outside gene matches: 10. Germline V gene data show CDR1 as MNHEY and CDR2 as SVGEGT. CDR3 sequence (DNA): TGTGCCAGCAGGGAGACCGGGGGGGGGGCCCAAGAGACCCAGTACTTC. Translated, it gives CASRETGGGAQETQYF.

The chain recombines TRBV4-3 with TRBJ1-5; D is uncertain. CDR1 and CDR2 (germline): LGHNA, YSLEER. Trimming pared 0 bases from V and 3 bases from J, leaving 3 bases between. The CDR3 spans 13 residues. DNA of the CDR3: TGCGCCAGCAGCCAAGAATTCAATCAGCCCCAGCATTTT. Its translation is CASSQEFNQPQHF.

This clonotype is a singleton in its sample. The chain carries TRBV4-2 and TRBJ2-4; D unresolved. Germline assignment: CDR1 LGHNA and CDR2 YNFKEQ. The CDR3 runs to 15 residues. Deletions cut 4 bases from V and 3 bases from J, with 13 bases between. DNA for the CDR3: TGTGCCAGCAGCCCCCGGGCAGGTGGCAAAAACATTCAGTACTTC. It specifies CASSPRAGGKNIQYF.

This clonotype was detected many times. CDR3 bases: TGCGCCAGCAGTCATGGGACAGGGATTTTCGGCCTTAACTACGAGCAGTACTTC. This translates into CASSHGTGIFGLNYEQYF. This chain joins TRBV10-2 and TRBJ2-7; 9 bases are a match to TRBD1. Germline V gene lookup returns CDR1 WSHSY and CDR2 SAAADI. Unmatched junction bases numbered 17, after V lost 5 bases and J lost 3 bases. CDR3 length: 18 residues.

The V and J genes are TRBV5-1 and TRBJ1-1, with 9 bases matching TRBD1. The CDR3 spans 19 residues. In germline, CDR1 is SGHRS, CDR2 YFSETQ. The ends lost 0 bases at V and 4 bases at J; junction bases unmatched: 16. Here the CDR3 reads CASSLEGQGFNQGSTEAFF. The CDR3 DNA reads as TGCGCCAGCAGCTTGGAGGGACAGGGCTTTAATCAGGGTAGCACTGAAGCTTTCTTT. Full variable domain (outside the CDR3, taken from reference TRBV5-1 and TRBJ1-1): KAGVTQTPRYLIKTRGQQVTLSCSPISGHRSVSWYQQTPGQGLQFLFEYFSETQRNKGNFPGRFSGRQFSNSRSEMNVSTLELGDSALYLCASSLEGQGFNQGSTEAFFGQGTRLTVV.

CDR3 in amino acids: CASRFMDLEKLFF. The CDR3 DNA reads TGTGCCAGTCGTTTTATGGACCTTGAAAAACTGTTTTTT. This chain uses TRBV19 with TRBJ1-4; D gene uncertain. Trimming pared 8 bases from V and 7 bases from J, leaving 14 bases between. Germline loops: CDR1 LNHDA, CDR2 SQIVND (reference sequence). This CDR3 is built from 13 residues.

V and J are TRBV7-2 and TRBJ2-5, with 8 bases matching TRBD2. The trim removed 5 bases at V and 5 bases at J, leaving 7 bases unmatched. The CDR3 spans 14 residues. Germline V gene lookup returns CDR1 SGHTA and CDR2 FQGNSA. The DNA for the CDR3 is TGTGCCAGCAGCGTAGGCGGGGGGCGGGAGACCCAGTACTTC. Its protein product is CASSVGGGRETQYF.

V usage is TRBV27 and J usage is TRBJ1-2, with unresolved D. There are 13 residues in the CDR3. The V end was cut by 2 bases, the J end by 4 bases, with 8 bases between. Germline CDR1 reads MNHEY; CDR2 reads SMNVEV (reference sequence). The CDR3 here is CASSLDITYGYTF. The CDR3 bases are TGTGCCAGCAGTTTAGACATTACCTATGGCTACACCTTC.

This clonotype has at least ten counts. The chain uses TRBV2 and TRBJ2-7, with a possible D match to TRBD1 (6 bases). Germline assignment: CDR1 SNHLY and CDR2 FYNNEI. The CDR3 totals 14 residues. V was shortened by 5 bases and J by 1 base, with 12 bases between the two germline ends. CDR3 in DNA: TGTGCCAGCAGTTCTAACAGGGCTTCCTACGAGCAGTACTTC. Encoded protein: CASSSNRASYEQYF.

About this clonotype itself: Just one base apart from a much larger clone, this may be a read error. V usage is TRBV7-9 and J usage is TRBJ2-4; D perhaps matches TRBD1 (5 bases). The CDR3 length is 13 residues. Germline V CDR1 and CDR2: SEHNR, FQNEAQ (reference sequence). The V and J ends lost 10 bases and 5 bases respectively, with 15 bases between them. CDR3 in DNA: TGTGCCACCTCTATAGGGGTTGAAAACATTCAGTACTTC. Protein: CATSIGVENIQYF.

This chain connects TRBV7-8 to TRBJ2-7, with TRBD2 identical over 7 bases. The CDR3 length is 15 residues. The J segment lost 0 bases and the V segment lost 5 bases, leaving 7 bases of the junction unmatched. From germline, CDR1 is SGHVS and CDR2 FQNEAQ. CDR3 loop: CASSMGGGRSYEQYF. The CDR3 region has the DNA TGTGCCAGCAGCATGGGGGGAGGGCGCTCCTACGAGCAGTACTTC.

This clonotype was found many times. The junction does not match germline at one end; this may be a read error. This sequence joins TRBV9 and TRBJ1-5, with 7 positions matching TRBD1. The CDR3 has 16 residues. Looked up from germline, CDR1 is SGDLS and CDR2 is YYNGEE. DNA of the CDR3: TGTGCCAGCATCGTAGTAGGGACAGAGAGGGTATGGCCCCAGCATTTT. It translates to CASIVVGTERVWPQHF.

This clonotype was observed at least ten times. The V call is TRBV9, the J call TRBJ1-5, with D perhaps matching TRBD1 (5 bases). CDR3 length: 16 residues. Per germline, CDR1 SGDLS and CDR2 YYNGEE. Trimming removed 3 bases at V and 0 bases at J, with 13 bases between. The CDR3, as DNA: TGTGCCAGCAGCGGCGGGACGGGATATAGCAATCAGCCCCAGCATTTT. It encodes CASSGGTGYSNQPQHF.

This clonotype was counted many times. The chain has TRBV5-1 and TRBJ2-5; D ambiguous. The CDR3 runs to 13 residues. Germline V CDR1 and CDR2: SGHRS, YFSETQ. The ends were cut back, 3 bases at V and 1 base at J, with 7 bases in the middle. CDR3 region: CASSSTAQETQYF. In DNA, the CDR3 is TGCGCCAGCAGCTCCACCGCCCAAGAGACCCAGTACTTC.

This clonotype was detected many times. This chain joins TRBV7-6 and TRBJ2-1, with D perhaps TRBD2 (5 bases). The CDR3 runs 15 residues. V lost 1 base, J lost 2 bases, and 9 bases lay in between. Germline assignment: CDR1 SGHVS and CDR2 FNYEAQ. The CDR3 nucleotides read TGTGCCAGCAGCTTAGAGAGACTAACCTACAATGAGCAGTTCTTC. This encodes CASSLERLTYNEQFF. Full variable domain (outside the CDR3, taken from reference TRBV7-6 and TRBJ2-1): GAGVSQSPRYKVTKRGQDVALRCDPISGHVSLYWYRQALGQGPEFLTYFNYEAQQDKSGLPNDRFSAERPEGSISTLTIQRTEQRDSAMYRCASSLERLTYNEQFFGPGTRLTVL.

Of note for this clonotype: A much larger clone differs by one base, so this may be a read error. The J gene is TRBJ2-6, the V gene TRBV7-6, with D perhaps matching TRBD2 (5 bases). The CDR3 has 16 residues. Trimming took 2 bases from V and 2 from J, leaving 10 bases between them. CDR1 and CDR2 (germline): SGHVS, FNYEAQ. This chain's CDR3 is CASSLRGTTGANVLTF. Here the CDR3 DNA reads TGTGCCAGCAGCTTACGGGGAACTACTGGGGCCAACGTCCTGACTTTC.

As regards this clonotype: A far larger clone is one nucleotide away, so this likely arose from a read error. The chain is built from TRBV5-3 and TRBJ2-7; tentatively, D is TRBD1 (8 bases). TRBV5-3 is treated as an ORF (open reading frame) with a function not yet certain. The V end lost 8 bases, the J end lost 7 bases, and 28 bases lay between the germline ends. The CDR3 is 16 amino acids. CDR3 loop: CASSGVDRARYNEQYF. DNA of the CDR3: TGTGCCAGCAGCGGGGTGGACAGGGCCAGATACAATGAGCAGTACTTC.

This clonotype was seen at least ten times. The chain recombines TRBV23-1 with TRBJ1-3; unclear D gene. TRBV23-1 falls under the ORF class, with uncertain function. The CDR3 runs 18 residues. V lost 0 bases and J 0 bases, leaving 15 bases between the germline ends. The DNA of the CDR3 is TGCGCCAGCAGTCAATCGAGATTTAGAGGGTACTCTGGAAACACCATATATTTT. As protein: CASSQSRFRGYSGNTIYF.

The chain combines TRBV4-1 with TRBJ1-6; possible D gene TRBD1, 5 bases. Germline values: CDR1 MGHRA, CDR2 YSYEKL. The CDR3 spans 15 residues. V lost 3 bases to trimming and J lost 10 bases, with 16 bases between them. The DNA for the CDR3 is TGCGCCAGCAGCCACTCCAGGGAGATAGGGTCACCCCTCCACTTT. It yields the protein CASSHSREIGSPLHF.

This clonotype was counted ten times or more. CDR3 in DNA: TGTGCCAGCAGCTCAATGGGTGGGGTCGAGCAGTACTTC. This encodes CASSSMGGVEQYF. This sequence joins TRBV7-9 and TRBJ2-7; D not resolved. The CDR3 sequence is 13 residues long. Germline CDR1 is SEHNR and CDR2 is FQNEAQ (reference sequence). V lost 4 bases and J lost 6, with 13 bases in between.

There are many counts of this clonotype. This rearrangement joins TRBV18 to TRBJ2-4; TRBD1 might be the D (6 bases). This CDR3 region has 16 residues. The germline V gene has CDR1 KGHSH and CDR2 LQKENI. Trimming cost V 3 bases and J 1 base, with 13 bases left between them. CDR3 sequence (DNA): TGTGCCAGCTCACCTCCCCGTACAGGGGCCAAAAACATTCAGTACTTC. Protein: CASSPPRTGAKNIQYF. The full variable domain, with the rest looked up from reference TRBV18 and TRBJ2-4, is NAGVMQNPRHLVRRRGQEARLRCSPMKGHSHVYWYRQLPEEGLKFMVYLQKENIIDESGMPKERFSAEFPKEGPSILRIQQVVRGDSAAYFCASSPPRTGAKNIQYFGAGTRLSVL.

The chain recombines TRBV4-1 with TRBJ2-6, with TRBD1 matching over 7 bases. There are 18 residues in the CDR3. V gave up 3 bases and J gave up 0 bases; unmatched junction bases: 8. Germline CDR1 is MGHRA and CDR2 is YSYEKL. Written as DNA, the CDR3 is TGCGCCAGCAGCCATCTGGCAGGGGGTCCCTCTGGGGCCAACGTCCTGACTTTC. This codes for CASSHLAGGPSGANVLTF.

In its sample, this clonotype was seen a few times. The chain carries TRBV20-1 and TRBJ1-6; TRBD1 is a possible D gene (5 bases). The CDR3 loop spans 13 amino acids. V lost 1 base and J lost 10, with 11 bases in between. Germline-derived CDR1 and CDR2 are DFQATT and SNEGSKA (reference sequence). As DNA, the CDR3 is TGCAGTGCTAGAGTCCAGGGTGGCTCACCCCTCCACTTT. It translates to CSARVQGGSPLHF.

This clonotype was recorded at least ten times. The chain carries TRBV29-1 and TRBJ2-7, with TRBD1 matching 7 bases. Losses at the gene ends were 6 bases for V and 0 bases for J; bases not matched to a gene: 2. Germline V CDR1 and CDR2: SQVTM, ANQGSEA. This CDR3 region has 12 residues. CDR3 amino acids: CSVGQASYEQYF. The CDR3 nucleotides are TGCAGCGTCGGACAGGCCTCCTACGAGCAGTACTTC.

To note about this clonotype: Possible read error: a much larger clone is one base away. The CDR3 loop is CASSRDRSTDTQYF. The CDR3 DNA is TGTGCCAGCAGCCGGGACAGAAGCACAGATACGCAGTATTTT. V is TRBV14 and J is TRBJ2-3; 7 nucleotides match TRBD1. V shed 4 bases and J 0 bases; nucleotides not matched to a gene: 1. Looked up from germline, CDR1 is SGHDN and CDR2 is FVKESK. This CDR3 is built from 14 residues.